The 22 T cell receptor beta chains presented below share a single source sample, sequenced in a study of T cells in Graves' hyperthyroidism and ophthalmopathy. RNA transcripts provided the source from which TCR beta CDR3 regions were amplified. Using the HTBI primer set, a first-round RT-PCR was run on the TCR CDR3. In TCRdb, the multiplex PCR reads were re-called with MiXCR into one record per CDR3 protein. Of more than 650,000 distinct CDR3 sequences detected, approximately 14% appear once; the ten largest clones hold roughly 10%. The sequenced material came from blood. All receptors come from a woman younger than 30 with Graves' hyperthyroidism.

In its sample, this clonotype was seen a few times. The chain uses TRBV20-1 and TRBJ2-7; D tentatively fits TRBD1 or TRBD2 (5 bases each). Germline CDR1 is DFQATT and CDR2 is SNEGSKA (reference sequence). Trimming left V 1 base short and J 1 base short, with 11 bases between. The CDR3 spans 14 residues. The CDR3 region is CSARAPGTSYEQYF. The CDR3 nucleotides are TGCAGTGCTAGAGCCCCCGGGACGTCCTACGAGCAGTACTTC.

The table lists this clonotype with many counts. The V gene is TRBV2, the J gene TRBJ2-5; TRBD2 matches 11 bases. Germline-derived CDR1 and CDR2 are SNHLY and FYNNEI. The CDR3 is made up of 14 amino acids. J lost 6 bases, V lost 3 bases, and 3 bases had no gene match. CDR3 sequence: CASSDTSGRKTQYF. The CDR3 DNA follows: TGTGCCAGCAGTGACACTAGCGGGAGAAAGACCCAGTACTTC.

This clonotype was counted many times. This CDR3 reads CASSLSVGLAGGEQYF. The CDR3 bases are TGTGCCAGCAGTTTATCGGTTGGGCTAGCGGGAGGCGAGCAGTACTTC. The genes are TRBV27 and TRBJ2-7, with TRBD2 matching 11 bases. The trim removed 0 bases at V and 6 bases at J, leaving 7 bases unmatched. The CDR3 has 16 residues. Germline CDR1 reads MNHEY; CDR2 reads SMNVEV (reference sequence).

This clonotype was found many times. The chain uses TRBV24-1 and TRBJ1-5; D remains unclear. V was trimmed by 3 bases and J by 3 bases, leaving 5 bases between them. Looked up from germline, CDR1 is KGHDR and CDR2 is SFDVKD. The CDR3 runs to 13 residues. The CDR3 sequence: CATSDRYNQPQHF. DNA of the CDR3: TGTGCCACCAGTGATCGTTACAATCAGCCCCAGCATTTT.

This clonotype came up many times. This chain uses TRBV20-1 with TRBJ2-7; D is perhaps TRBD1 (6 bases). The CDR3 contains 13 residues. Germline CDR1 and CDR2: DFQATT and SNEGSKA (reference sequence). The V end was cut by 5 bases, the J end by 4 bases, with 15 bases between. The CDR3 sequence: CSAGGQSNYEQYF. The CDR3 DNA follows: TGCAGTGCTGGAGGACAGTCTAATTACGAGCAGTACTTC.

This clonotype has more than one count but fewer than ten. V usage is TRBV19 and J usage is TRBJ2-7; TRBD1 is a possible D gene (5 bases). The germline gives CDR1 LNHDA, CDR2 SQIVND (reference sequence). The CDR3 runs to 15 residues. V dropped 2 bases and J dropped 0 bases, with 11 bases sitting between them. The CDR3 DNA reads TGTGCCAGTAGTATATTTGGGGCCACCTCCTACGAGCAGTACTTC. It encodes CASSIFGATSYEQYF. The full variable domain, its missing parts supplied by reference TRBV19 and TRBJ2-7, is DGGITQSPKYLFRKEGQNVTLSCEQNLNHDAMYWYRQDPGQGLRLIYYSQIVNDFQKGDIAEGYSVSREKKESFPLTVTSAQKNPTAFYLCASSIFGATSYEQYFGPGTRLTVT.

This clonotype has just a few counts. J is TRBJ1-1 and V is TRBV7-3, with 7 nucleotides matching TRBD1. The CDR3 runs 16 residues. Per the germline V gene, CDR1 is SGHTA and CDR2 is FQGTGA. Trimming cost V 2 bases and J 0 bases; bases outside gene matches: 6. The CDR3 coding sequence is TGTGCCAGCAGCTTATTCCCAGGGGGACTGAACACTGAAGCTTTCTTT. As protein: CASSLFPGGLNTEAFF.

The gene calls are TRBV27 and TRBJ2-7; D gene uncertain. CDR3 length equals 12 residues. Germline V gives CDR1 MNHEY, CDR2 SMNVEV (reference sequence). The V end was cut by 5 bases, the J end by 5 bases, with 10 bases between. CDR3: CASSPLGHEQYF. CDR3 nucleotides: TGTGCCAGCAGTCCCCTCGGCCACGAGCAGTACTTC.

This clonotype has ten or more counts. V gene TRBV7-3 combines with J gene TRBJ2-5, with a weak D call TRBD1 (6 bases). From germline, CDR1 is SGHTA and CDR2 FQGTGA. CDR3 length equals 14 residues. V was trimmed by 2 bases and J by 5 bases, leaving 12 bases between them. This chain's CDR3 is CASSLVSGAETQYF. The DNA for the CDR3 is TGTGCCAGCAGCTTAGTTTCAGGGGCCGAGACCCAGTACTTC.

This clonotype was seen repeatedly, ten times or more. The rearrangement links TRBV7-3 to TRBJ2-7, with 10 bases fitting TRBD1. CDR1 is SGHTA, CDR2 FQGTGA, per germline. The V gene end was trimmed by 5 bases and the J gene end by 5 bases; junction bases not matched to a gene: 9. CDR3 size: 15 residues. CDR3: CASSPRGQGLDEQYF. CDR3 DNA sequence: TGTGCCAGCAGCCCGCGGGGACAGGGGCTCGACGAGCAGTACTTC.

Regarding this clonotype: With a much larger clone just one base away, this may be a read error. The chain carries TRBV3-1 and TRBJ1-2; D unclear. Between the trimmed V and J ends, which lost 4 bases and 8 bases, there was a span of 20 bases. This CDR3 spans 15 amino acids. Germline V gene lookup returns CDR1 LGHDT and CDR2 YNNKEL (reference sequence). The chain's CDR3 is CASSPRWQAGRGYTF. The CDR3 DNA sequence: TGTGCCAGCAGCCCCCGATGGCAGGCCGGACGAGGCTACACCTTC.

This clonotype was counted a few times. The genes are TRBV4-1 and TRBJ2-2, with D unclear. V was trimmed by 1 base and J by 4 bases, leaving 13 bases between them. Per germline, CDR1 MGHRA and CDR2 YSYEKL. The length of the CDR3 is 16 residues. Here the CDR3 reads CASSQVPGDPTGELFF. For the CDR3, the DNA is TGCGCCAGCAGCCAAGTTCCAGGAGATCCCACCGGGGAGCTGTTTTTT.

There are many counts of this clonotype. J is TRBJ2-7 and V is TRBV6-5, with TRBD2 identical over 14 bases. Germline CDR1 MNHEY, CDR2 SVGAGI. This CDR3 contains 16 residues. The J segment lost 4 bases and the V segment lost 0 bases, leaving 2 bases of the junction unmatched. The CDR3 spells CASSYSGLAGGYEQYF. CDR3 DNA: TGTGCCAGCAGTTACTCCGGACTAGCGGGAGGATACGAGCAGTACTTC.

This clonotype was seen only once. A much larger clone lies a single base off, so this may be a read error. The J gene is TRBJ1-3, the V gene TRBV3-1; D is unclear. CDR3 length: 16 amino acids. CDR1 and CDR2 (germline): LGHDT, YNNKEL (reference sequence). The CDR3 region is CASSRTQVISGNTTYF. The CDR3 DNA sequence: TGTGCCAGCAGCCGCACGCAGGTGATCTCTGGAAACACCACATATTTT. Full variable domain (rest looked up from reference TRBV3-1 and TRBJ1-3): DTAVSQTPKYLVTQMGNDKSIKCEQNLGHDTMYWYKQDSKKFLKIMFSYNNKELIINETVPNRFSPKSPDKAHLNLHINSLELGDSAVYFCASSRTQVISGNTTYFGEGSWLTVV.

V and J are TRBV13 and TRBJ2-1; D call uncertain. CDR3 length: 13 residues. Germline V gene data show CDR1 as PRHDT and CDR2 as FYEKMQ (reference sequence). Trimming took 2 bases from V and 6 from J, leaving 8 bases between them. CDR3 in amino acids: CASSLIGINEQFF. CDR3 DNA: TGTGCCAGCAGCTTAATAGGGATCAATGAGCAGTTCTTC.

In its sample, this clonotype was seen many times. V usage is TRBV12-3 or TRBV12-4 and J usage is TRBJ1-1; D is unclear. This CDR3 region has 14 residues. The ends were cut back, 6 bases at V and 1 base at J, with 12 bases in the middle. The CDR3 region has the DNA TGTGCCAGCAGCCGTCAACCCCAGAACACTGAAGCTTTCTTT. Its protein product is CASSRQPQNTEAFF.

This clonotype was counted a few times. V is TRBV7-9 and J is TRBJ2-1, with D possibly TRBD2 on 7 matching bases. The CDR3 totals 14 residues. Germline CDR1 SEHNR, CDR2 FQNEAQ (reference sequence). The ends were cut back, 6 bases at V and 8 bases at J, with 17 bases in the middle. The CDR3 nucleotides read TGTGCCAGCAGAGGGGGGGACGGGGTTGATGAGCAGTTCTTC. This gives the protein CASRGGDGVDEQFF.

The chain combines TRBV29-1 with TRBJ2-7, with 10 nucleotides matching TRBD1. CDR1 and CDR2 from the germline V gene are SQVTM and ANQGSEA. V dropped 3 bases and J dropped 2; count of bases not matched to a gene: 7. The CDR3 consists of 15 residues. The CDR3 protein is CSVEIEGTGAYEQYF. The CDR3, as DNA: TGCAGCGTTGAGATCGAGGGGACAGGGGCCTACGAGCAGTACTTC.

This clonotype has just a few counts. Sequence at one end of the junction differs from germline and may be a read error. The chain is built from TRBV7-7 and TRBJ2-1, with D maybe TRBD2 (5 bases). This CDR3 contains 13 residues. Germline V gene sequence: CDR1 SSHAT, CDR2 FNYEAQ (reference sequence). The DNA of the CDR3 is TGTGCTAGCAGCTTGGGGTTCGGGGATGAGCAGTTCTTC. This encodes CASSLGFGDEQFF. Complete variable domain (other parts from reference TRBV7-7 and TRBJ2-1): GAGVSQSPRYKVTKRGQDVTLRCDPISSHATLYWYQQALGQGPEFLTYFNYEAQPDKSGLPSDRFSAERPEGSISTLTIQRTEQRDSAMYRCASSLGFGDEQFFGPGTRLTVL.

J is TRBJ2-6 and V is TRBV5-1; tentatively, D is TRBD2 (6 bases). This CDR3 is built from 18 residues. Looked up from germline, CDR1 is SGHRS and CDR2 is YFSETQ. V was clipped by 7 bases and J by 0 bases, with 20 bases between them. The CDR3 loop is CASSRLVVTDSGANVLTF. CDR3 nucleotides: TGCGCCAGCTCCCGACTAGTGGTAACCGACTCTGGGGCCAACGTCCTGACTTTC.

The sample holds many counts of this clonotype. The junction departs from the called germline gene at one end, perhaps through a read error. This chain joins TRBV27 and TRBJ2-3; the D call may be TRBD1 or TRBD2 (7 bases each). The CDR3 sequence is 15 residues long. From germline, CDR1 is MNHEY and CDR2 SMNVEV (reference sequence). CDR3 in DNA: TGTGCCAGCAGTTTATCGGGAGGGGGCACGGATACGCAGTATTTT. This encodes CASSLSGGGTDTQYF.

CDR3 DNA sequence: TGTGCCATCAGTGGACACAATAATTCACCCCTCCACTTT. Translation gives CAISGHNNSPLHF. The chain is built from TRBV10-3 and TRBJ1-6; D not resolved. V shed 4 bases and J shed 5 bases, with 6 bases lying between them. The CDR3 contains 13 residues. Per germline, CDR1 ENHRY and CDR2 SYGVKD.